The next 15 T cell receptor beta chains were all read from a single sample in a study of blood T cell repertoires in COVID-19. The table came from immunoSEQ multiplex PCR; TCRdb's copy has only in-frame clones and leaves some out. This repertoire shows roughly 200,000 clones, 70% to 90% found once; its top ten account for roughly 1.5%. Sequencing was done on a sample of peripheral blood. These receptors all stem from a young man with active or convalescent COVID-19.

The chain uses TRBV9 and TRBJ1-1; D uncertain. Germline lookup yields CDR1 SGDLS and CDR2 YYNGEE. The CDR3 is 14 amino acids. V was pared by 3 bases and J by 5 bases, with 14 bases between. The CDR3 DNA is TGTGCCAGCAGCGCAGACAATTTCGGTACTGAAGCTTTCTTT. It encodes CASSADNFGTEAFF.

V is TRBV5-4 and J is TRBJ2-7; D is perhaps TRBD2 (5 bases). The CDR3 extends over 13 amino acids. CDR1 is SGHNT, CDR2 YYREEE, per germline (reference sequence). V was trimmed by 1 base and J by 3 bases, leaving 8 bases between them. Written as DNA, the CDR3 is TGTGCCAGCAGCTTGACCGCGGGCTACGAGCAGTACTTC. This sequence encodes CASSLTAGYEQYF.

CDR3 residues: CAISDGGEVTGELFF. For the CDR3, the DNA is TGTGCCATCAGTGACGGCGGGGAAGTCACCGGGGAGCTGTTTTTT. J is TRBJ2-2 and V is TRBV10-3; maybe TRBD2 (6 bases). CDR1 is ENHRY, CDR2 SYGVKD, per germline. V shed 3 bases and J shed 4 bases, with 12 bases lying between them. The CDR3 totals 15 residues.

The table lists this clone with a few counts. This sequence joins TRBV27 and TRBJ1-6; D is possibly TRBD1 (5 bases). The V gene's germline CDR1 is MNHEY and CDR2 SMNVEV (reference sequence). The CDR3 spans 15 residues. The V end lost 4 bases, the J end lost 8 bases, and 15 bases lay between the germline ends. The DNA for the CDR3 is TGTGCCAGCAGTTATCAACTTCGGGGGGATTCACCCCTCCACTTT. The encoded protein is CASSYQLRGDSPLHF.

The chain uses TRBV12-5 and TRBJ1-6, with TRBD1 identical over 7 bases. Looked up from germline, CDR1 is LGHNT and CDR2 is FRNRAP. The CDR3 length is 14 residues. Trimming at V came to 5 bases and at J to 10 bases, leaving 8 bases not matched to a gene. DNA for the CDR3: TGTGCTAGTGGTCGTCAGGGGGTCCGGTCACCCCTCCACTTT. Its protein is CASGRQGVRSPLHF.

Only one count was recorded for this clone. The chain carries TRBV5-1 and TRBJ2-7; 10 nucleotides line up with TRBD1. CDR1 and CDR2 from the germline V gene are SGHRS and YFSETQ. The CDR3 spans 13 residues. Losses at the gene ends were 6 bases for V and 3 bases for J; bases not matched to a gene: 3. CDR3 nucleotide sequence: TGCGCCAGCACCGGGACAGGGGTCTACGAGCAGTACTTC. Its translation: CASTGTGVYEQYF.

This chain connects TRBV12-3 or TRBV12-4 to TRBJ1-2, with TRBD1 matching over 8 bases. V lost 6 bases and J lost 4; bases outside the gene matches: 4. The CDR3 contains 13 residues. The CDR3 sequence: CASSRDRGYGYTF. In nucleotides, the CDR3 is TGTGCCAGCAGCCGCGACAGGGGCTATGGCTACACCTTC.

The V call is TRBV2, the J call TRBJ1-6; possibly TRBD1 for D (5 bases). The CDR3 is 14 residues long. CDR1 and CDR2 (germline): SNHLY, FYNNEI. The V and J ends lost 8 bases and 9 bases respectively, with 17 bases between them. The CDR3 DNA follows: TGTGCCAGCTCGGGGGAAGGGCTCCTTTCACCCCTCCACTTT. This sequence encodes CASSGEGLLSPLHF. Looking up the rest from reference TRBV2 and TRBJ1-6 gives the full variable domain: EPEVTQTPSHQVTQMGQEVILRCVPISNHLYFYWYRQILGQKVEFLVSFYNNEISEKSEIFDDQFSVERPDGSNFTLKIRSTKLEDSAMYFCASSGEGLLSPLHFGNGTRLTVT.

This chain joins TRBV6-5 and TRBJ2-7; D may be TRBD2 (6 bases). Germline V lookup: CDR1 MNHEY, CDR2 SVGAGI. CDR3 size: 15 residues. V was clipped by 0 bases and J by 4 bases, with 13 bases between them. For the CDR3, the DNA is TGTGCCAGCAGTTACTCGCGGCAGGGAGGTTACGAGCAGTACTTC. Residues: CASSYSRQGGYEQYF.

The chain links TRBV5-5 to TRBJ2-2; 10 nucleotides align to TRBD2. After removal of 2 bases from V and 7 bases from J, the junction contained 5 bases not matched to a gene. The CDR3 is made up of 15 amino acids. Looked up from germline, CDR1 is SGHKS and CDR2 is YYEKEE (reference sequence). DNA for the CDR3: TGTGCCAGCAGCTTTCTAGCGGGAGTGGGCGGGGAGCTGTTTTTT. Translating gives CASSFLAGVGGELFF.

V gene TRBV2 combines with J gene TRBJ1-1, with no clear D. V was shortened by 5 bases and J by 0 bases, with 7 bases between the two germline ends. The CDR3 is made up of 13 amino acids. Germline V gene sequence: CDR1 SNHLY, CDR2 FYNNEI. The CDR3 sequence is CASSTVMNTEAFF. For the CDR3, the DNA is TGTGCCAGCAGTACAGTCATGAACACTGAAGCTTTCTTT.

The table lists this clone with a few counts. This rearrangement joins TRBV5-1 to TRBJ1-1, with no clear D. The CDR3 has 14 amino acids. Germline CDR1 is SGHRS and CDR2 is YFSETQ. V was cut by 2 bases and J by 0 bases, with 8 bases left in between. The CDR3 nucleotides are TGCGCCAGCAGCTTTCAACAGATGAACACTGAAGCTTTCTTT. Translated: CASSFQQMNTEAFF.

The chain couples TRBV5-1 to TRBJ2-1; D call uncertain. Germline V gene sequence: CDR1 SGHRS, CDR2 YFSETQ. The CDR3 is made up of 15 amino acids. Trimming left V 4 bases short and J 8 bases short, with 19 bases between. The DNA of the CDR3 is TGCGCCAGCAGCCACGATGGGCCCCGCAGCCATGAGCAGTTCTTC. The encoded protein is CASSHDGPRSHEQFF.

The chain employs TRBV2 and TRBJ1-5; maybe TRBD1 (5 bases). Germline V gene sequence: CDR1 SNHLY, CDR2 FYNNEI. With 4 bases removed from V and 4 bases from J, the gap between germline ends came to 14 bases. This CDR3 comprises 15 residues. CDR3 protein: CASSAMTEPNQPQHF. DNA of the CDR3: TGTGCCAGCAGTGCCATGACAGAACCGAATCAGCCCCAGCATTTT.

This clone was seen a few times. The genes are TRBV27 and TRBJ1-1; D remains unclear. Germline-derived CDR1 and CDR2 are MNHEY and SMNVEV (reference sequence). The CDR3 has 12 residues. Trimming removed 8 bases from V and 4 bases from J, with 11 bases in between. The CDR3 region has the DNA TGTGCCAGCCTAAGCGGGAGCACTGAAGCTTTCTTT. Its translation is CASLSGSTEAFF.